This TCR beta chain was captured by sequencing in a study of CD8+ T cells in alopecia areata. The CDR3 length is 16 residues. With V trimmed by 2 bases and J by 5 bases, 7 bases remained unmatched. Germline assignment: CDR1 MNHEY and CDR2 SVGAGI. Documented treatment: oral pan-JAK inhibitor, 5-10 mg twice daily. RNA was extracted and reverse transcribed into cDNA as the sequencing template. Clones were sequenced by immunoSEQ multiplex PCR, and TCRdb holds only the in-frame ones, with some missing. The sample includes about 270,000 clones, 60% of them seen just once. V gene TRBV6-5 combines with J gene TRBJ2-3, with 10 bases matching TRBD2. This specimen was CD4+ T cells sorted from blood, taken between weeks 51 and 54, from a patient treated with tofacitinib. The source of this sequence is a human donor with alopecia areata. Here the CDR3 reads CASSYLSGGAVDTQYF. The CDR3 DNA reads TGTGCCAGCAGTTACCTGAGCGGGGGGGCGGTAGATACGCAGTATTTT.